This TCR beta chain was identified in a study of cytotoxic CD8 clonotypes in ibrutinib-treated CLL. TCRdb's table, derived via immunoSEQ multiplex PCR, lists solely in-frame clones and lacks some. The top ten clones hold roughly 6.3% of a sample with around 330,000 clones, roughly 71% of them seen once. Details on this clone: The antigen is not known.

With 1 base removed from V and 4 bases from J, the gap between germline ends came to 10 bases. The CDR3 is 14 residues long. In germline, CDR1 is SNHLY, CDR2 FYNNEI. Regarding the study as a whole: Baseline clonality exceeded age-matched healthy donors and tracked circulating CD8+ T-cell counts.

Specimen: PBMCs, collected after 36 months of ibrutinib treatment. The V gene is TRBV2, the J gene TRBJ1-2; D may be TRBD1 (5 bases). The sequence was obtained from a human donor with chronic lymphocytic leukemia. This CDR3 is CASSEGGTPYGYTF. For the CDR3, the DNA is TGTGCCAGCAGTGAAGGGGGCACGCCCTATGGCTACACCTTC.